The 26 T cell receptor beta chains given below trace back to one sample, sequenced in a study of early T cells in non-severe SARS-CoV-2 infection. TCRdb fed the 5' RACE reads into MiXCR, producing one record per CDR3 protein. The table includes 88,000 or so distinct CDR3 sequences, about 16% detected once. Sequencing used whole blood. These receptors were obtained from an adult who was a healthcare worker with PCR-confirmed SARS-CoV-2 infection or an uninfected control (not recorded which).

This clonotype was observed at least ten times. Here the CDR3 DNA reads TGCAGCGCAGCCGGAGCCTACGAGCAGTACTTC. Translating it yields CSAAGAYEQYF. The chain is built from TRBV29-1 and TRBJ2-7; D uncertain. Germline loops: CDR1 SQVTM, CDR2 ANQGSEA. Trimming removed 7 bases from V and 2 bases from J, with 9 bases in between. CDR3 length equals 11 residues.

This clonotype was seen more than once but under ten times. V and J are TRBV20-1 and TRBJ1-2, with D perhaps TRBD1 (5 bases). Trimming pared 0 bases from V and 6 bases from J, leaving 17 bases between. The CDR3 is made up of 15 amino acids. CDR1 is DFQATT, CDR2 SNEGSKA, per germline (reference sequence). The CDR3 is CSARDFEAGTDGYTF. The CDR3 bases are TGCAGTGCTAGAGATTTCGAGGCAGGGACGGATGGCTACACCTTC.

The CDR3 here is CASSQSVSETGNTEAFF. The CDR3 DNA reads as TGTGCCAGCAGCCAATCCGTATCGGAGACAGGGAACACTGAAGCTTTCTTT. The rearrangement uses TRBV16 and TRBJ1-1; D might be TRBD1 (6 bases). The CDR3 runs 17 residues. Germline CDR1 and CDR2: KGHSY and FQNENV. V gave up 0 bases and J gave up 1 base, with 15 bases separating them.

The CDR3 coding sequence is TGTGCCAGCAGTTATATCAGGAACACTGAAGCTTTCTTT. Protein: CASSYIRNTEAFF. The chain combines TRBV28 with TRBJ1-1; D gene uncertain. Per the germline V gene, CDR1 is MDHEN and CDR2 is SYDVKM. V lost 4 bases, J lost 1 base, and 7 bases lay in between. The CDR3 extends over 13 amino acids.

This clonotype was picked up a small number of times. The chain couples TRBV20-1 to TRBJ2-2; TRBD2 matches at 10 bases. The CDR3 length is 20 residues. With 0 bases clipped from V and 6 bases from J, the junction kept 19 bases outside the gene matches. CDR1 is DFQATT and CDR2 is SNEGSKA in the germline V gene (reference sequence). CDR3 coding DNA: TGCAGTGCTAGAGACACGGGCTCTCTAGCGGGAGCCCTACGGCCCGGGGAGCTGTTTTTT. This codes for CSARDTGSLAGALRPGELFF.

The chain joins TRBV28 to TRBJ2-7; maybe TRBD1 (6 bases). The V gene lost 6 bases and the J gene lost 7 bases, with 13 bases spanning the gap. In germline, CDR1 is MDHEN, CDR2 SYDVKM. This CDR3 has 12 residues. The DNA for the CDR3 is TGTGCCAGCAGCCTGTACAGGGAGGAGCAGTACTTC. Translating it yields CASSLYREEQYF.

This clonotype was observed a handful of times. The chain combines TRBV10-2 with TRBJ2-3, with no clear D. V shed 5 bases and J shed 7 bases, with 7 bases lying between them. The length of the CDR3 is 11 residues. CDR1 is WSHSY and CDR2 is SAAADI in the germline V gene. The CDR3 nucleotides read TGCGCCAGCAGTCTGGGCCATACGCAGTATTTT. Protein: CASSLGHTQYF.

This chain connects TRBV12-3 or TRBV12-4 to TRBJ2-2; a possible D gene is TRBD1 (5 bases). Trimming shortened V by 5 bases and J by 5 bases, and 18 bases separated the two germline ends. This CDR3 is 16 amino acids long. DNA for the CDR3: TGTGCCAGCAGTGGTACTAAAACTTCAGGGACCGGGGAGCTGTTTTTT. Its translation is CASSGTKTSGTGELFF.

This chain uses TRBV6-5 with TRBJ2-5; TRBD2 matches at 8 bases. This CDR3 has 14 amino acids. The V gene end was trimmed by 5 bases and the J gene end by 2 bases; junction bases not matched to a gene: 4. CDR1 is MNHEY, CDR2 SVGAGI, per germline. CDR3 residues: CASSALAAQETQYF. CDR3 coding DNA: TGTGCCAGCAGTGCACTAGCGGCACAAGAGACCCAGTACTTC.

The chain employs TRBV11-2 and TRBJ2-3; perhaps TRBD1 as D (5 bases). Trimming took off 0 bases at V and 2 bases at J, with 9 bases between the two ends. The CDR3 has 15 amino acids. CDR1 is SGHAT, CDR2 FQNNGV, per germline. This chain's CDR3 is CASSLEQGFTDTQYF. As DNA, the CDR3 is TGTGCCAGCAGCTTAGAGCAGGGCTTCACAGATACGCAGTATTTT.

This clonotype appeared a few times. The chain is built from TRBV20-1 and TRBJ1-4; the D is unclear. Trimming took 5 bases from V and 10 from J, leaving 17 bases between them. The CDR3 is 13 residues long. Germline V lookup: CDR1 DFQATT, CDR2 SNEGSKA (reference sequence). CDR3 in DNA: TGCAGTGCTGTAAACACTGTAGGGCCAAAACTGTTTTTT. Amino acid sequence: CSAVNTVGPKLFF.

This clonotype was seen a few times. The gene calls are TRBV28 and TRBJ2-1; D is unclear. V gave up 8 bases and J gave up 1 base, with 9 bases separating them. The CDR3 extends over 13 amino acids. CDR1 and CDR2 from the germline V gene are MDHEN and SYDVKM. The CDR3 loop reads CASVSVSYNEQFF. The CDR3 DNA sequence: TGTGCCAGCGTGTCGGTTTCCTACAATGAGCAGTTCTTC.

The CDR3 DNA sequence: TGTGCCAGCAGTTACCACCGGGTAGTACGTGACAATGAGCAGTTCTTC. Translating gives CASSYHRVVRDNEQFF. This chain connects TRBV6-6 to TRBJ2-1; D gene ambiguous. CDR1 and CDR2 (germline): MNHNY, SVGAGI (reference sequence). This CDR3 region has 16 residues. V lost 2 bases, J lost 5 bases, and 16 bases lay in between.

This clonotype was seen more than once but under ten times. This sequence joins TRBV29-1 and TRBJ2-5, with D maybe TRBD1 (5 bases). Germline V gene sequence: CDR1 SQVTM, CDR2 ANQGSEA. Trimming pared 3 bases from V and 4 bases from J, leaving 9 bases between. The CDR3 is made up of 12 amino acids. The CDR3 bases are TGCAGCGTTGACAGGGTGAGAGAGACCCAGTACTTC. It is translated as CSVDRVRETQYF.

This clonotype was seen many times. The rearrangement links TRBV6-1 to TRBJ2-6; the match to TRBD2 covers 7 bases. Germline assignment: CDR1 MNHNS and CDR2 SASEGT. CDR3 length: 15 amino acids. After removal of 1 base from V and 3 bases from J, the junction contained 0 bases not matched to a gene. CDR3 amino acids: CASSEGTSGANVLTF. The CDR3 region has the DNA TGTGCCAGCAGTGAAGGGACTAGTGGGGCCAACGTCCTGACTTTC.

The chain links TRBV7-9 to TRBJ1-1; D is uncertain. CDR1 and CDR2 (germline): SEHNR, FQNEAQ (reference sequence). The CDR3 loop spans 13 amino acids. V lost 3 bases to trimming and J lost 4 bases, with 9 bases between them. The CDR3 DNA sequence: TGTGCCAGCAGCTTCGAGGGAAGCACTGAAGCTTTCTTT. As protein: CASSFEGSTEAFF.

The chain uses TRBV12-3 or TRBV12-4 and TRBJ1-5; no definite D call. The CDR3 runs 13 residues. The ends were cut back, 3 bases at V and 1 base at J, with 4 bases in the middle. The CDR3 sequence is CASSFESNQPQHF. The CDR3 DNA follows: TGTGCCAGCAGTTTTGAAAGCAATCAGCCCCAGCATTTT.

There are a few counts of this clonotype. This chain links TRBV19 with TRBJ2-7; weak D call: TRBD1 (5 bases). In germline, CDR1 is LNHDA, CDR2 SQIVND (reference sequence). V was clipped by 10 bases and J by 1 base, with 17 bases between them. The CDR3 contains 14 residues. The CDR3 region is CATADSYPSYEQYF. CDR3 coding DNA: TGTGCCACCGCCGACAGCTACCCTTCCTACGAGCAGTACTTC. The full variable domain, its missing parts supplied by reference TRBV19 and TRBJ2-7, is DGGITQSPKYLFRKEGQNVTLSCEQNLNHDAMYWYRQDPGQGLRLIYYSQIVNDFQKGDIAEGYSVSREKKESFPLTVTSAQKNPTAFYLCATADSYPSYEQYFGPGTRLTVT.

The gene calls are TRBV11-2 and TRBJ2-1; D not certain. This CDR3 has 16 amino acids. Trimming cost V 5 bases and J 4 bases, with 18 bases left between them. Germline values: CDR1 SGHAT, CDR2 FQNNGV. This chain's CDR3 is CASSLSPSGFYNEQFF. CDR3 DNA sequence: TGTGCCAGCAGCCTCTCCCCTAGTGGGTTTTACAATGAGCAGTTCTTC. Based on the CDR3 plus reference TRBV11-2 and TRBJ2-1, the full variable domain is EAGVAQSPRYKIIEKRQSVAFWCNPISGHATLYWYQQILGQGPKLLIQFQNNGVVDDSQLPKDRFSAERLKGVDSTLKIQPAKLEDSAVYLCASSLSPSGFYNEQFFGPGTRLTVL.

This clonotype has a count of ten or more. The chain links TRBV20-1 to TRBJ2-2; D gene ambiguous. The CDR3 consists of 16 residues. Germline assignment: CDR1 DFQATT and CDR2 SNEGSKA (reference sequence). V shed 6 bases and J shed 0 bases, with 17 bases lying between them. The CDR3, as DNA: TGCAGTGCCCGTACCCCCGGATCCCCGAACACCGGGGAGCTGTTTTTT. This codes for CSARTPGSPNTGELFF.

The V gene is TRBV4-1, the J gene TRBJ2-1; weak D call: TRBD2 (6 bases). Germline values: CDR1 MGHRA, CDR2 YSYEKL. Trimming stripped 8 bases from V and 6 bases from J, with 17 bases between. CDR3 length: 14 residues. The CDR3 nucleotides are TGCGCCAGCCACACTAGCATAACGGCCAATGAGCAGTTCTTC. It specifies CASHTSITANEQFF.

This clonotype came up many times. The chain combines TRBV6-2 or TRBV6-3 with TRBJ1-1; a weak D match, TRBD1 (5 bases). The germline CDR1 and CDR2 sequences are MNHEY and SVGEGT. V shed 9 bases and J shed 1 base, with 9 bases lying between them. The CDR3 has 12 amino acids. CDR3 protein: CASRDGNTEAFF. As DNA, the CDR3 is TGTGCCAGTAGGGACGGGAACACTGAAGCTTTCTTT.

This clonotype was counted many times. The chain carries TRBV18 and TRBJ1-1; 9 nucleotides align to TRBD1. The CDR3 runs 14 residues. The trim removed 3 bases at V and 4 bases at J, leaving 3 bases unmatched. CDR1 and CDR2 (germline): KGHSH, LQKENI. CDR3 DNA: TGTGCCAGCTCACCTCGGACAGGGGCCACTGAAGCTTTCTTT. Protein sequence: CASSPRTGATEAFF.

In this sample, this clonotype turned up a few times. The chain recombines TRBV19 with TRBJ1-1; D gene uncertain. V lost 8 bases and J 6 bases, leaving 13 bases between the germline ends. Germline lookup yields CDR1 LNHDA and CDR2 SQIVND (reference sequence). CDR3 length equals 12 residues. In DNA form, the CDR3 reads TGTGCCAGTGGGGATTTTATGGCTGAAGCTTTCTTT. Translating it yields CASGDFMAEAFF.

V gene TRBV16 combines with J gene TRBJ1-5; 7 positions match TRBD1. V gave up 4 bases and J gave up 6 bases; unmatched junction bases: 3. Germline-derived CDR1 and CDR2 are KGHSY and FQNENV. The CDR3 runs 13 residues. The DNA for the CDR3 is TGTGCCAGCAGCCCAGACAGGGTTCAGCCCCAGCATTTT. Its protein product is CASSPDRVQPQHF.

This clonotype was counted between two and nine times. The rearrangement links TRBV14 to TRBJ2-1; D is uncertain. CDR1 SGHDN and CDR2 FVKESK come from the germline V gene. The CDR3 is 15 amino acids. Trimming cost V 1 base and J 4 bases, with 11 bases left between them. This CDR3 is CASSQGGRAYNEQFF. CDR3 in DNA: TGTGCCAGCAGCCAAGGGGGTCGGGCTTACAATGAGCAGTTCTTC.